What follows is one T cell receptor beta chain and its context. The source of the sample is a study of OX40 agonist ivuxolimab in advanced cancers. The germline V gene encodes CDR1 LNHDA and CDR2 SQIVND (reference sequence). This CDR3 is 16 amino acids long. V dropped 5 bases and J dropped 2; count of bases not matched to a gene: 10. The method was immunoSEQ multiplex PCR; TCRdb's version includes in-frame clones alone and lacks a portion of them. This table has about 100,000 clones, over 75% appearing once. V gene TRBV19 combines with J gene TRBJ1-2, with 8 positions matching TRBD1. The TCR sequence derives from an adult with an advanced solid tumor such as melanoma, head and neck, liver or kidney cancer. Sequences were derived from CD4+ or CD8+ T cells sorted from blood, sampled in a trial of the OX40 agonist ivuxolimab. CDR3 DNA: TGTGCCAGTAGTCTTCGTACAGGGGGATTAAACTATGGCTACACCTTC. It encodes CASSLRTGGLNYGYTF.